This T cell receptor beta chain was retrieved from a study of blood T cell repertoires in COVID-19. Study summary: COVID-19 samples from acute and convalescent phases originated in the United States, Italy and Spain. PBMCs, B-cell-depleted T cells, or T cells were the source of the cDNA or gDNA that made up the material.

Authors' analysis steps: Amplifying reference gene primers gave estimates of nucleated cell counts. Method: immunoSEQ multiplex PCR; TCRdb's copy keeps in-frame clones and lacks some. The V and J calls and the clone size are those of that table, but D and trimming were determined from the DNA. The profile shows about 200,000 clones, 70% to 85% of them singletons. J lost 6 bases, V lost 7 bases, and 11 bases had no gene match. This CDR3 is built from 15 residues. Germline-derived CDR1 and CDR2 are LNHDA and SQIVND (reference sequence). V and J are TRBV19 and TRBJ2-2; 7 bases fit TRBD2. The sequenced material came from peripheral blood. The receptor comes from a human donor with acute or convalescent COVID-19. The donor label of this sample is uncertain. This CDR3 reads CASIGLVGVAGELFF. The CDR3 nucleotides are TGTGCCAGTATCGGACTAGTAGGTGTCGCCGGGGAGCTGTTTTTT.